The TCR beta chain under discussion was sequenced for a study of OX40 agonist ivuxolimab in advanced cancers. Measured with immunoSEQ multiplex PCR; TCRdb has only the in-frame clones, and not every one. The sample consists of 60,000 to 70,000 clones, around nine tenths of them appearing once. V lost 4 bases and J lost 0, with 13 bases in between. The V gene's germline CDR1 is SGHDT and CDR2 YYEEEE. This CDR3 spans 16 amino acids. Study-wide points: Determination of antigen specificity was not performed for the expanded peripheral T cells.

Points on this clone: What it recognizes is unknown.

This TCR was sampled from an adult with an advanced solid tumor such as melanoma, head and neck, liver or kidney cancer. Sequenced material: CD4+ or CD8+ T cells sorted from blood, taken in a trial of the OX40 agonist ivuxolimab. The V call is TRBV5-6, the J call TRBJ1-4; D may be TRBD1 (5 bases). CDR3 bases: TGTGCCAGCAGCATGTGGGACCGAGCAACTAATGAAAAACTGTTTTTT. It codes for CASSMWDRATNEKLFF.